A single sample gave rise to the 26 T cell receptor beta chains below, sequenced in a study of T-cell reconstitution after alpha-beta-depleted transplantation in children. The TCRbeta library was prepared with unique molecular identifiers. TCRdb processed the PCR reads anew with MiXCR; each CDR3 protein has one entry. Of some 500,000 distinct CDR3 sequences listed, about a sixth are singletons. This specimen consisted of PBMCs from the stem cell graft donor, obtained from the stem cell graft. All receptors come from a human donor who donated a stem cell graft to a child with acute lymphoblastic leukemia.

This clonotype appeared a few times. This chain joins TRBV7-8 and TRBJ1-5; D uncertain. Germline V lookup: CDR1 SGHVS, CDR2 FQNEAQ. This CDR3 has 14 residues. The germline V and J ends were trimmed by 1 base and 4 bases, with 8 bases remaining between them. CDR3 sequence: CASSLVSVNQPQHF. The DNA for the CDR3 is TGTGCCAGCAGCTTAGTGTCAGTTAATCAGCCCCAGCATTTT.

This chain connects TRBV2 to TRBJ2-1, with 10 positions matching TRBD2. This CDR3 region has 14 residues. The V gene end was trimmed by 6 bases and the J gene end by 3 bases; junction bases not matched to a gene: 2. Germline lookup yields CDR1 SNHLY and CDR2 FYNNEI. CDR3 DNA: TGTGCCAGCAGAGGGACTAGCGACTACAATGAGCAGTTCTTC. Translation: CASRGTSDYNEQFF.

This clonotype was seen only a few times. The chain links TRBV12-3 or TRBV12-4 to TRBJ1-5; 8 bases are shared with TRBD1. The CDR3 loop spans 13 amino acids. V lost 7 bases, J lost 4 bases, and 3 bases stayed unmatched. The DNA of the CDR3 is TGTGCCAGCAAAGGGGACAGGAATCAGCCCCAGCATTTT. Its protein product is CASKGDRNQPQHF.

This chain connects TRBV29-1 to TRBJ2-7; D might be TRBD1 (5 bases). Trimming pared 1 base from V and 2 bases from J, leaving 12 bases between. Germline CDR1 reads SQVTM; CDR2 reads ANQGSEA. The CDR3 is made up of 14 amino acids. In DNA form, the CDR3 reads TGCAGCGTTGAAGGTATAGGGGCGCCCTACGAGCAGTACTTC. This translates into CSVEGIGAPYEQYF.

The rearrangement joins TRBV5-1 to TRBJ2-6; TRBD1 might be the D (5 bases). The CDR3 extends over 17 amino acids. Per germline, CDR1 SGHRS and CDR2 YFSETQ. Trimming removed 4 bases at V and 0 bases at J, with 14 bases between. The CDR3 protein is CASSILSQGSGANVLTF. CDR3 in DNA: TGCGCCAGCAGCATCCTCTCCCAGGGCTCTGGGGCCAACGTCCTGACTTTC.

The J gene is TRBJ1-1, the V gene TRBV20-1; D gene uncertain. This CDR3 is built from 13 residues. The V and J ends lost 2 bases and 0 bases respectively, with 7 bases between them. CDR1 is DFQATT, CDR2 SNEGSKA, per germline (reference sequence). CDR3 amino acids: CSARRDLNTEAFF. DNA for the CDR3: TGCAGTGCTAGAAGAGATCTGAACACTGAAGCTTTCTTT.

This clonotype was seen a few times. J is TRBJ2-1 and V is TRBV24-1; maybe TRBD2 (6 bases). V was pared by 5 bases and J by 9 bases, with 16 bases between. This CDR3 region has 14 residues. CDR1 and CDR2 from the germline V gene are KGHDR and SFDVKD. The CDR3 region is CATSVAGPPTEQFF. The CDR3 nucleotides are TGTGCCACCAGTGTTGCGGGACCCCCCACTGAGCAGTTCTTC.

J is TRBJ2-3 and V is TRBV5-5; 9 nucleotides match TRBD1. Germline V gene lookup returns CDR1 SGHKS and CDR2 YYEKEE (reference sequence). V dropped 4 bases and J dropped 5; count of bases not matched to a gene: 5. The CDR3 is 14 residues long. The CDR3 DNA reads TGTGCCAGCAGCCTACAGGGGGCTGGAGATACGCAGTATTTT. Translated, it gives CASSLQGAGDTQYF. Full variable domain (outside the CDR3, taken from reference TRBV5-5 and TRBJ2-3): DAGVTQSPTHLIKTRGQQVTLRCSPISGHKSVSWYQQVLGQGPQFIFQYYEKEERGRGNFPDRFSARQFPNYSSELNVNALLLGDSALYLCASSLQGAGDTQYFGPGTRLTVL.

This clonotype turned up a few times. The chain employs TRBV24-1 and TRBJ2-3; 10 bases align to TRBD1. V lost 4 bases and J lost 8; bases outside the gene matches: 11. Germline-derived CDR1 and CDR2 are KGHDR and SFDVKD. The CDR3 spans 16 residues. The CDR3 DNA sequence: TGTGCCACCAGTGACACCGGGACAGGGGTTGTCGGTACGCAGTATTTT. This translates into CATSDTGTGVVGTQYF.

The chain is built from TRBV20-1 and TRBJ2-7, with 8 bases that match TRBD2. There are 15 residues in the CDR3. V lost 0 bases, J lost 1 base, and 5 bases stayed unmatched. Germline V lookup: CDR1 DFQATT, CDR2 SNEGSKA (reference sequence). CDR3 in amino acids: CSARDLAGPSYEQYF. The CDR3 DNA reads as TGCAGTGCTAGAGATCTAGCGGGCCCATCCTACGAGCAGTACTTC.

The rearrangement links TRBV6-5 to TRBJ2-3, with 7 bases aligning to TRBD2. Germline loops: CDR1 MNHEY, CDR2 SVGAGI. The ends lost 2 bases at V and 9 bases at J; junction bases unmatched: 14. The CDR3 length is 16 residues. CDR3: CASSYVVPSGLMTQYF. CDR3 nucleotides: TGTGCCAGCAGTTACGTAGTGCCTAGCGGACTCATGACGCAGTATTTT.

This clonotype was seen a handful of times. This rearrangement joins TRBV27 to TRBJ2-1; 11 nucleotides match TRBD2. The CDR3 consists of 15 residues. J was trimmed by 4 bases and V by 4 bases; bases with no gene match: 3. CDR1 and CDR2 from the germline V gene are MNHEY and SMNVEV (reference sequence). This chain's CDR3 is CASSWASGRYNEQFF. CDR3 bases: TGTGCCAGCAGTTGGGCTAGCGGGAGGTACAATGAGCAGTTCTTC.

This clonotype was counted only a few times. The chain carries TRBV4-2 and TRBJ1-3; TRBD1 is a possible D gene (5 bases). Trimming removed 0 bases from V and 3 bases from J, with 18 bases in between. Germline V gene sequence: CDR1 LGHNA, CDR2 YNFKEQ. The CDR3 contains 18 residues. CDR3 loop: CASSQEWARQGGGNTIYF. CDR3 nucleotides: TGTGCCAGCAGCCAAGAGTGGGCAAGGCAGGGAGGTGGAAACACCATATATTTT.

This clonotype occurred a few times. The rearrangement joins TRBV11-2 to TRBJ2-7; 7 positions agree with TRBD1. Unmatched junction bases numbered 7, after V lost 5 bases and J lost 6 bases. Germline assignment: CDR1 SGHAT and CDR2 FQNNGV. This CDR3 is 13 amino acids long. CDR3 protein: CASSLTGAGEQYF. CDR3 coding DNA: TGTGCCAGCAGCCTTACAGGGGCGGGCGAGCAGTACTTC.

The rearrangement joins TRBV5-1 to TRBJ2-3; TRBD2 matches 16 bases. This CDR3 region has 18 residues. The junction had 9 bases not matched to a gene; V was cut back by 4 bases and J by 4 bases. Germline CDR1 and CDR2: SGHRS and YFSETQ. CDR3 protein: CASSRGTSGRARADTQYF. In nucleotides, the CDR3 is TGCGCCAGCAGCAGGGGGACTAGCGGGAGGGCCAGGGCAGATACGCAGTATTTT. Drawing the rest from reference TRBV5-1 and TRBJ2-3, the complete variable domain is KAGVTQTPRYLIKTRGQQVTLSCSPISGHRSVSWYQQTPGQGLQFLFEYFSETQRNKGNFPGRFSGRQFSNSRSEMNVSTLELGDSALYLCASSRGTSGRARADTQYFGPGTRLTVL.

This clonotype was seen only a few times. The chain carries TRBV29-1 and TRBJ1-2; D is uncertain. V was clipped by 7 bases and J by 7 bases, with 13 bases between them. Germline values: CDR1 SQVTM, CDR2 ANQGSEA. This CDR3 comprises 11 residues. CDR3 DNA sequence: TGCAGCGCCCCTAACAACAGTGGCTACACCTTC. Its protein product is CSAPNNSGYTF.

The chain joins TRBV7-7 to TRBJ2-5; tentatively, D is TRBD2 (5 bases). The length of the CDR3 is 13 residues. Germline CDR1 and CDR2: SSHAT and FNYEAQ (reference sequence). The germline V and J ends were trimmed by 6 bases and 0 bases, with 8 bases remaining between them. This chain's CDR3 is CASSRGYQETQYF. DNA of the CDR3: TGTGCCAGCAGTCGCGGGTACCAAGAGACCCAGTACTTC.

This sequence joins TRBV10-3 and TRBJ2-7; TRBD1 agrees at 9 bases. After removal of 0 bases from V and 3 bases from J, the junction contained 9 bases not matched to a gene. CDR1 and CDR2 (germline): ENHRY, SYGVKD. The CDR3 totals 17 residues. The CDR3 nucleotides read TGTGCCATCAGTGAGTCGCCCGACAGGGGGGGAATCTACGAGCAGTACTTC. Translating gives CAISESPDRGGIYEQYF.

J is TRBJ2-1 and V is TRBV19; 9 nucleotides align to TRBD1. The germline V gene has CDR1 LNHDA and CDR2 SQIVND (reference sequence). V trimming: 9 bases; J trimming: 2 bases; junction bases outside the gene matches: 8. The CDR3 totals 15 residues. The CDR3 nucleotides read TGTGCCAGCAACCGAGGGACAGGGCCCTACAATGAGCAGTTCTTC. It specifies CASNRGTGPYNEQFF.

This clonotype was recorded a few times. V gene TRBV6-1 combines with J gene TRBJ2-5; TRBD2 is a possible D gene (6 bases). This CDR3 spans 15 amino acids. CDR1 is MNHNS and CDR2 is SASEGT in the germline V gene. The V end was cut by 6 bases, the J end by 5 bases, with 19 bases between. The CDR3 loop is CASRPRLVADETQYF. CDR3 in DNA: TGTGCCAGCAGGCCGCGACTAGTCGCCGATGAGACCCAGTACTTC.

Notes on this clonotype: At one of its ends the junction is not consistent with the germline gene, which may arise from a read error. V and J are TRBV10-2 and TRBJ1-2; a weak D match, TRBD1 (5 bases). The germline V gene encodes CDR1 WSHSY and CDR2 SAAADI. This CDR3 is built from 18 residues. The DNA of the CDR3 is TGCGCCAGCCTCCTTGACCGGGACCCATCCGGGCAGGTTTATGCCTACACCTTC. Amino acid sequence: CASLLDRDPSGQVYAYTF.

This clonotype was counted a few times. The J gene is TRBJ2-1, the V gene TRBV29-1, with D perhaps TRBD1 or TRBD2 (5 bases each). Trimming stripped 0 bases from V and 12 bases from J, with 9 bases between. Germline V CDR1 and CDR2: SQVTM, ANQGSEA. The CDR3 is made up of 11 amino acids. CDR3 nucleotide sequence: TGCAGCGTTGAAGACGGGGCAGGGCAGTTCTTC. Translation gives CSVEDGAGQFF.

The rearrangement joins TRBV20-1 to TRBJ1-1, with D perhaps TRBD1 (5 bases). Germline V CDR1 and CDR2: DFQATT, SNEGSKA (reference sequence). The V end lost 0 bases, the J end lost 4 bases, and 12 bases lay between the germline ends. The CDR3 consists of 14 residues. In nucleotides, the CDR3 is TGCAGTGCTAGAGATGGAGCGGGGGGCACTGAAGCTTTCTTT. Its translation is CSARDGAGGTEAFF.

This clonotype was seen more than once but under ten times. The V and J genes are TRBV28 and TRBJ1-3; unclear D gene. There are 17 residues in the CDR3. Deletions cut 5 bases from V and 4 bases from J, with 21 bases between. CDR1 and CDR2 (germline): MDHEN, SYDVKM. The CDR3 loop reads CASSPRNSYYLGNTIYF. In nucleotides, the CDR3 is TGTGCCAGCAGTCCCCGGAACAGCTACTACCTGGGAAACACCATATATTTT.

This sequence joins TRBV7-2 and TRBJ2-4, with D perhaps matching TRBD2 (6 bases). V was trimmed by 1 base and J by 0 bases, leaving 10 bases between them. Germline V gene lookup returns CDR1 SGHTA and CDR2 FQGNSA. The CDR3 consists of 16 residues. In DNA form, the CDR3 reads TGTGCCAGCAGCTTAGTTGGTAGCGGAGCCAAAAACATTCAGTACTTC. This sequence encodes CASSLVGSGAKNIQYF.

This chain links TRBV7-8 with TRBJ2-5; D is uncertain. Trimming pared 5 bases from V and 8 bases from J, leaving 15 bases between. The length of the CDR3 is 13 residues. The germline V gene has CDR1 SGHVS and CDR2 FQNEAQ. The CDR3 DNA is TGTGCCAGCAGCGATACCCCCGGCCTAACCCAGTACTTC. This translates into CASSDTPGLTQYF.